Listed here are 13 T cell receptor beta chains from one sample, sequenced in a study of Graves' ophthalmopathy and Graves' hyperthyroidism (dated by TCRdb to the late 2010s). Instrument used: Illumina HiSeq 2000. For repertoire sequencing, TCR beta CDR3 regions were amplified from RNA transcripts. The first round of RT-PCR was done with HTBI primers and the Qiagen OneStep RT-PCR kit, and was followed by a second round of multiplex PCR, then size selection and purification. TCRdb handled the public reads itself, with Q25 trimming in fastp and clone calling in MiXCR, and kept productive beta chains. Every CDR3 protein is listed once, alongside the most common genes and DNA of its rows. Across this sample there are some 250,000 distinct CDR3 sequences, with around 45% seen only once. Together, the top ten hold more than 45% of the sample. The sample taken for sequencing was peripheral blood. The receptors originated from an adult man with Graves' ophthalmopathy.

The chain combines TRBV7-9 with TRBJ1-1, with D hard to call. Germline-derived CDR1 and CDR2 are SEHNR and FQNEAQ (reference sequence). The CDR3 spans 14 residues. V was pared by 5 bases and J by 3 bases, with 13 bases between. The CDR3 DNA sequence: TGTGCCAGCAGCCAACCCCCGTTACACACTGAAGCTTTCTTT. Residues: CASSQPPLHTEAFF.

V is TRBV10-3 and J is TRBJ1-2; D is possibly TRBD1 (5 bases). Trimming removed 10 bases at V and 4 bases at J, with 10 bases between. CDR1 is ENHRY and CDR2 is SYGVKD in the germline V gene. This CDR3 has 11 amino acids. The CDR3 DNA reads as TGTGCCAGCGGGGCAGTCTATGGCTACACCTTC. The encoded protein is CASGAVYGYTF.

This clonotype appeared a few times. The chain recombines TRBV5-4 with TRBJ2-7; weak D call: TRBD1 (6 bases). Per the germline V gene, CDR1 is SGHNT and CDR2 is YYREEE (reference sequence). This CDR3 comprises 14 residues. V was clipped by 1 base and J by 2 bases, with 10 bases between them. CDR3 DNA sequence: TGTGCCAGCAGCTTGACACAGGGAACCTACGAGCAGTACTTC. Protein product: CASSLTQGTYEQYF.

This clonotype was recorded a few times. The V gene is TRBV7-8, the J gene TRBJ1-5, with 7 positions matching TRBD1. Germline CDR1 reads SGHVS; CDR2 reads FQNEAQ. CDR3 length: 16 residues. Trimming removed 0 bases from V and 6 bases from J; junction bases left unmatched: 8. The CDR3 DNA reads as TGTGCCAGCAGCTTAGCTGGCCAGGGGGGAGGTCAGCCCCAGCATTTT. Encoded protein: CASSLAGQGGGQPQHF. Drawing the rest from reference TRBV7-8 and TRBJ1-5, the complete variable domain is GAGVSQSPRYKVAKRGQDVALRCDPISGHVSLFWYQQALGQGPEFLTYFQNEAQLDKSGLPSDRFFAERPEGSVSTLKIQRTQQEDSAVYLCASSLAGQGGGQPQHFGDGTRLSIL.

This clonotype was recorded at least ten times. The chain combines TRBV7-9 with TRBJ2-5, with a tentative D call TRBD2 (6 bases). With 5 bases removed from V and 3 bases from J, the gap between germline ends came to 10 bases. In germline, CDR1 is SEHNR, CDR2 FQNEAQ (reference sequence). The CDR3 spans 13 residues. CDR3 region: CASSHSGEETQYF. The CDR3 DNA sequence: TGTGCCAGCAGCCACTCGGGAGAAGAGACCCAGTACTTC.

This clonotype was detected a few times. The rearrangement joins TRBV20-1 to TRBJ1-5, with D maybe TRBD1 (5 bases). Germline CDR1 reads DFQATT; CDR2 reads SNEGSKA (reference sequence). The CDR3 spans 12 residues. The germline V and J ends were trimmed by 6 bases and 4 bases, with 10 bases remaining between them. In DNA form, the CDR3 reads TGCAGTGCGACAGACCCGAATCAGCCCCAGCATTTT. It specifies CSATDPNQPQHF.

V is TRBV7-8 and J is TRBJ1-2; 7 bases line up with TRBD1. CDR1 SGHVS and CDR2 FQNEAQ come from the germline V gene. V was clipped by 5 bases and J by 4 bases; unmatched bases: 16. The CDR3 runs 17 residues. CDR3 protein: CASSPTVVGNRGYGYTF. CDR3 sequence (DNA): TGTGCCAGCAGCCCTACCGTTGTGGGGAACAGGGGCTATGGCTACACCTTC.

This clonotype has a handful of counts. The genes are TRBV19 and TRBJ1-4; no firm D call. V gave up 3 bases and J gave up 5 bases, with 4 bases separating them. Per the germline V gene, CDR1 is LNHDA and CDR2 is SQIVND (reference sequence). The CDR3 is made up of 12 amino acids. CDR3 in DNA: TGTGCCAGTAGTATTGCGAATGAAAAACTGTTTTTT. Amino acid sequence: CASSIANEKLFF.

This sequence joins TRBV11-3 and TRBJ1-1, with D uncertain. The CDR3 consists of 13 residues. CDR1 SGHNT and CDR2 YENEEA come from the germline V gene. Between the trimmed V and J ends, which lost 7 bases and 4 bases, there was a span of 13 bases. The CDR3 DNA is TGTGCCAGCACCAAAGGGCCGGCCACTGAAGCTTTCTTT. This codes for CASTKGPATEAFF.

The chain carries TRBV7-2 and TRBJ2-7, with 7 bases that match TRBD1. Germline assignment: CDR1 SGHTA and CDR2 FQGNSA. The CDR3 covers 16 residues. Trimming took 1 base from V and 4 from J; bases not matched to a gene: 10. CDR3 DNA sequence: TGTGCCAGCAGCTTAGGTGTCCTGGGCAGGGGGTACGAGCAGTACTTC. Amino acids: CASSLGVLGRGYEQYF.

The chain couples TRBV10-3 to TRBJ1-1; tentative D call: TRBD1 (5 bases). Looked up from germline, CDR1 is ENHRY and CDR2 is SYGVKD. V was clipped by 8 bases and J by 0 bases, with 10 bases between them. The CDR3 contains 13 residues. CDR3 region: CAILAGMNTEAFF. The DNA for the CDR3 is TGTGCCATCTTAGCAGGGATGAACACTGAAGCTTTCTTT.

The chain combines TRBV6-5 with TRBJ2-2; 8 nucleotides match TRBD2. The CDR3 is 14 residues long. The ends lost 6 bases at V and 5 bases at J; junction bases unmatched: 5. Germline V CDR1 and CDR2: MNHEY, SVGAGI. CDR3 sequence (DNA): TGTGCCAGCAGCATAGCGGGGATGACCGGGGAGCTGTTTTTT. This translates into CASSIAGMTGELFF.

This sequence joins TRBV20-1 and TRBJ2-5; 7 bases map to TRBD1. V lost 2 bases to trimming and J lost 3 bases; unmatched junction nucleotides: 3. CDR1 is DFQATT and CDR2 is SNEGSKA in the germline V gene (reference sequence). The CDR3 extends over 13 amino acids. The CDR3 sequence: CSARWTGEETQYF. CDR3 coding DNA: TGCAGTGCTAGATGGACAGGAGAAGAGACCCAGTACTTC.